These 21 T cell receptor beta chains were sequenced from one sample in a study of T cell responses to AZD1222 COVID-19 vaccine. Profiled with immunoSEQ multiplex PCR; TCRdb holds only in-frame clones, not every one. The sample includes 110,000 or so clones, about 89% of them seen just once. The sample here was peripheral blood, taken 28 days after the second AZD1222 dose. All receptors derive from an adult who received the AZD1222 COVID-19 vaccine.

The V and J genes are TRBV3-1 (or the pseudogene TRBV3-2) and TRBJ2-7; 11 bases are shared with TRBD2. Germline-derived CDR1 and CDR2 are LGHDT and YNNKEL (reference sequence). With V trimmed by 2 bases and J by 5 bases, 2 bases remained unmatched. The CDR3 runs 14 residues. The chain's CDR3 is CASSQTSGSHEQYF. The CDR3 nucleotides read TGTGCCAGCAGCCAAACTAGCGGGAGCCACGAGCAGTACTTC.

V is TRBV27 and J is TRBJ2-7; 7 bases agree with TRBD2. This CDR3 has 14 residues. J was trimmed by 1 base and V by 5 bases; bases with no gene match: 5. The germline CDR1 and CDR2 sequences are MNHEY and SMNVEV (reference sequence). Here the CDR3 reads CASSEEGGSYEQYF. The DNA for the CDR3 is TGTGCCAGCAGTGAAGAGGGAGGGTCCTACGAGCAGTACTTC.

CDR3 in amino acids: CASSYIGRAYGYTF. CDR3 nucleotides: TGTGCCAGCAGTTACATCGGGAGGGCCTATGGCTACACCTTC. The chain links TRBV6-2 or TRBV6-3 to TRBJ1-2; D is unclear. Per the germline V gene, CDR1 is MNHEY and CDR2 is SVGEGT. The germline V and J ends were trimmed by 2 bases and 4 bases, with 11 bases remaining between them. There are 14 residues in the CDR3.

J is TRBJ2-3 and V is TRBV2; D remains unclear. The CDR3 is 11 amino acids. Per the germline V gene, CDR1 is SNHLY and CDR2 is FYNNEI. V lost 6 bases to trimming and J lost 0 bases, with 1 base between them. CDR3 in amino acids: CASRSTDTQYF. DNA of the CDR3: TGTGCCAGCAGGAGCACAGATACGCAGTATTTT.

The chain combines TRBV9 with TRBJ2-1, with 11 bases that match TRBD2. The V segment lost 4 bases and the J segment 2 bases; nucleotides outside the gene matches: 2. In germline, CDR1 is SGDLS, CDR2 YYNGEE. The CDR3 covers 15 residues. Written as DNA, the CDR3 is TGTGCCAGCAGCATTAGCGGGGGGGCCTACAATGAGCAGTTCTTC. This codes for CASSISGGAYNEQFF.

The rearrangement links TRBV28 to TRBJ1-1; 7 positions agree with TRBD1. V was pared by 5 bases and J by 4 bases, with 10 bases of the junction left unmatched. Germline CDR1 reads MDHEN; CDR2 reads SYDVKM. The CDR3 runs to 15 residues. The CDR3 spells CASSRGTEVITEAFF. CDR3 in DNA: TGTGCCAGCAGTCGAGGGACAGAAGTAATCACTGAAGCTTTCTTT. Full variable domain (outside the CDR3, taken from reference TRBV28 and TRBJ1-1): DVKVTQSSRYLVKRTGEKVFLECVQDMDHENMFWYRQDPGLGLRLIYFSYDVKMKEKGDIPEGYSVSREKKERFSLILESASTNQTSMYLCASSRGTEVITEAFFGQGTRLTVV.

The CDR3 protein is CASSATSGSYEQYF. CDR3 in DNA: TGTGCCAGCAGCGCGACTAGCGGTTCCTACGAGCAGTACTTC. V and J are TRBV9 and TRBJ2-7; the match to TRBD2 covers 9 bases. The CDR3 sequence is 14 residues long. The V segment lost 3 bases and the J segment 1 base; nucleotides outside the gene matches: 2. Germline V gives CDR1 SGDLS, CDR2 YYNGEE. Based on the CDR3 plus reference TRBV9 and TRBJ2-7, the full variable domain is DSGVTQTPKHLITATGQRVTLRCSPRSGDLSVYWYQQSLDQGLQFLIQYYNGEERAKGNILERFSAQQFPDLHSELNLSSLELGDSALYFCASSATSGSYEQYFGPGTRLTVT.

This rearrangement joins TRBV7-8 to TRBJ2-1; TRBD2 matches at 11 bases. With V trimmed by 5 bases and J by 6 bases, 9 bases remained unmatched. Per the germline V gene, CDR1 is SGHVS and CDR2 is FQNEAQ. This CDR3 is built from 16 residues. The CDR3 coding sequence is TGTGCCAGCAGCACCTTAGCGGGGGGGCCGCGCAATGAGCAGTTCTTC. Its translation: CASSTLAGGPRNEQFF.

The V call is TRBV10-3, the J call TRBJ1-2, with 7 bases aligning to TRBD1. The V gene's germline CDR1 is ENHRY and CDR2 SYGVKD. V lost 6 bases and J lost 0; bases outside the gene matches: 13. The CDR3 is 17 residues long. This chain's CDR3 is CAISYTTGAKSNYGYTF. CDR3 bases: TGTGCCATCAGCTACACTACAGGGGCCAAGTCTAACTATGGCTACACCTTC.

CDR3 DNA sequence: TGTGCCAGCAGTCGGTCCGTTGAGCAGTTCTTC. Encoded protein: CASSRSVEQFF. The chain combines TRBV25-1 with TRBJ2-1, with D unclear. Deletions cut 5 bases from V and 9 bases from J, with 8 bases between. The germline CDR1 and CDR2 sequences are MGHDK and SYGVNS. This CDR3 has 11 residues.

This rearrangement joins TRBV13 to TRBJ2-7; 7 nucleotides line up with TRBD2. The trim removed 5 bases at V and 6 bases at J, leaving 13 bases unmatched. In germline, CDR1 is PRHDT, CDR2 FYEKMQ (reference sequence). CDR3 length: 15 residues. In DNA form, the CDR3 reads TGTGCCAGCAGCGCCCAGGGCAGCGGGGCTCTCGAGCAGTACTTC. Its protein product is CASSAQGSGALEQYF.

The rearrangement uses TRBV3-1 (or the pseudogene TRBV3-2) and TRBJ2-3; 13 positions match TRBD2. Germline CDR1 and CDR2: LGHDT and YNNKEL (reference sequence). Germline trimming cut 1 base from V and 14 bases from J; bases unmatched to any gene: 6. There are 14 residues in the CDR3. The CDR3 loop reads CASSQGLAGGQRYF. The CDR3 DNA reads as TGTGCCAGCAGCCAAGGACTAGCGGGGGGCCAGAGGTATTTT.

The genes are TRBV27 and TRBJ2-7; 12 bases fit TRBD2. The J segment lost 6 bases and the V segment lost 3 bases, leaving 6 bases of the junction unmatched. This CDR3 has 15 amino acids. Germline CDR1 reads MNHEY; CDR2 reads SMNVEV (reference sequence). As DNA, the CDR3 is TGTGCCAGCAGTTTCAGGACTAGCGGGAAAGGCGAGCAGTACTTC. It encodes CASSFRTSGKGEQYF.

This sequence joins TRBV5-1 and TRBJ1-2; D gene unclear. CDR3 length: 15 amino acids. Trimming stripped 0 bases from V and 4 bases from J, with 13 bases between. From germline, CDR1 is SGHRS and CDR2 YFSETQ. CDR3: CASSLDPEGAYGYTF. DNA for the CDR3: TGCGCCAGCAGCTTGGATCCGGAGGGAGCCTATGGCTACACCTTC.

The chain carries TRBV27 and TRBJ1-2, with a tentative D call TRBD1 (5 bases). There are 13 residues in the CDR3. CDR1 MNHEY and CDR2 SMNVEV come from the germline V gene (reference sequence). V lost 4 bases, J lost 7 bases, and 13 bases lay in between. The CDR3 loop is CASSSQVRGGYTF. The CDR3 DNA follows: TGTGCCAGCAGTTCCCAGGTTAGGGGTGGCTACACCTTC.

This chain joins TRBV2 and TRBJ2-5, with D possibly matching TRBD1 (6 bases). Trimming took 7 bases from V and 5 from J, leaving 14 bases between them. Looked up from germline, CDR1 is SNHLY and CDR2 is FYNNEI. The CDR3 runs 13 residues. The CDR3 reads CASITQGWETQYF. CDR3 coding DNA: TGTGCCAGCATCACACAGGGTTGGGAGACCCAGTACTTC.

This sequence joins TRBV7-2 and TRBJ2-7; 11 nucleotides line up with TRBD2. Germline CDR1 and CDR2: SGHTA and FQGNSA. V lost 3 bases, J lost 4 bases, and 5 bases stayed unmatched. This CDR3 has 15 residues. CDR3 sequence: CASSFGTSGVYEQYF. The CDR3 nucleotides are TGTGCCAGCAGCTTCGGGACTAGCGGAGTATACGAGCAGTACTTC.

The gene calls are TRBV12-3 or TRBV12-4 and TRBJ2-3; D gene unclear. The CDR3 loop spans 13 amino acids. The V gene lost 8 bases and the J gene lost 2 bases, with 11 bases spanning the gap. The CDR3 DNA is TGTGCCAGCGCAGTTTACCCCACAGATACGCAGTATTTT. Amino acid sequence: CASAVYPTDTQYF.

The genes are TRBV11-2 and TRBJ1-3; D ambiguous. The CDR3 covers 14 residues. Trimming removed 0 bases from V and 2 bases from J, with 5 bases in between. The V gene's germline CDR1 is SGHAT and CDR2 FQNNGV. The CDR3 region is CASSLDSTGNTIYF. CDR3 coding DNA: TGTGCCAGCAGCTTAGATTCGACTGGAAACACCATATATTTT.

The rearrangement uses TRBV5-4 and TRBJ2-5, with TRBD2 matching 8 bases. The CDR3 length is 17 residues. Trimming took 3 bases from V and 5 from J; bases not matched to a gene: 15. CDR1 is SGHNT, CDR2 YYREEE, per germline (reference sequence). The CDR3 here is CASSSLRSGTRKETQYF. In nucleotides, the CDR3 is TGTGCCAGCAGCTCCCTAAGATCTGGGACTAGAAAGGAGACCCAGTACTTC.

The chain carries TRBV7-2 and TRBJ2-3; 9 bases match TRBD2. There are 15 residues in the CDR3. V lost 5 bases to trimming and J lost 5 bases; unmatched junction nucleotides: 8. The V gene's germline CDR1 is SGHTA and CDR2 FQGNSA. The CDR3 reads CASSHGTSYGDTQYF. The CDR3 region has the DNA TGTGCCAGCAGCCACGGGACTAGCTACGGAGATACGCAGTATTTT.